This T cell receptor (beta chain) was sequenced in a study of spatial heterogeneity in lung cancer. Study summary: Sequencing consistently turned up more beta-chain sequences than alpha-chain sequences. Study-wide results and caveats: Follow-up blood showed ubiquitous expanded tumor TCRs less than blood at resection did.

As to time point: sample taken at primary tumor resection. Researchers sequenced whole RNA taken from tumor, nontumor lung or frozen PBMC without sorting. Every molecule of TCR cDNA had its own unique molecular identifier. TCRdb reprocessed the 5' RACE reads with MiXCR, giving one entry per CDR3 protein. The sample includes some 64,000 distinct CDR3 sequences, around 8.2% seen only once; the top ten take less than 15%. As to this clonotype: The antigen remains unidentified.

Here the sequenced sample was PBMCs, taken at surgery. This receptor was taken from a female donor with early-stage non-small cell lung cancer.

Here the CDR3 reads CSARNRSAGNTEAFF. The CDR3 DNA follows: TGCAGTGCTAGAAATCGCTCGGCAGGAAACACTGAAGCTTTCTTT. This chain joins TRBV20-1 and TRBJ1-1; D uncertain. The V gene lost 2 bases and the J gene lost 2 bases, with 15 bases spanning the gap. Germline CDR1 is DFQATT and CDR2 is SNEGSKA (reference sequence). The CDR3 sequence is 15 residues long.